This TCR beta chain was obtained from a study of blood T cells in healthy people across ages. Whole-study results and caveats: Both naive CD4+ cell counts and diversity were greater in long-lived donors than in aged donors. Diversity of TCR beta per million T cells declined in a roughly linear way with age.

With respect to this clonotype: As yet, its antigen is unknown.

Aged roughly 6 to 100, donors were systemically healthy Caucasians from Russia. The CDR3 spans 17 residues. The ends were cut back, 5 bases at V and 6 bases at J, with 25 bases in the middle. Per germline, CDR1 SGHTA and CDR2 FQGNSA. With a J-beta primer mix and a sample-barcoded 5' primer, a second PCR ran about 6 to 11 cycles. Each CDR3 protein is one row after TCRdb ran MiXCR on the 5' RACE reads. The sample yields 1,300,000 or so distinct CDR3 sequences, 55% to 75% seen once. The sample consisted of blood. V and J are TRBV7-2 and TRBJ1-2; a possible D gene is TRBD1 (5 bases). The origin of this receptor is a man aged 18-30 years in good health. This CDR3 reads CASSHDRPKVRLNGYTF. The CDR3 DNA reads TGTGCCAGCAGCCATGACAGACCCAAGGTCCGCTTGAATGGCTACACCTTC.